The text below deals with one T cell receptor beta chain. Its antigen is as yet unknown. The sample originates from a study of T cell responses to AZD1222 COVID-19 vaccine. The study's findings and limits: The donors showed a predominance of white British ancestry and of females, with possible underestimation of clonal diversity.

The CDR3 is 15 residues long. The V gene lost 1 base and the J gene lost 8 bases, with 16 bases spanning the gap. From germline, CDR1 is LGHDT and CDR2 YNNKEL (reference sequence). The protocol was immunoSEQ multiplex PCR, while the TCRdb copy is restricted to in-frame clones and leaves out a portion. The table lists over 75,000 clones, approximately 92% of them singletons. This chain uses TRBV3-1 (or the pseudogene TRBV3-2) with TRBJ2-3; D uncertain. Sequencing was performed on peripheral blood, taken on day 0 of AZD1222 vaccination. The TCR originated in an adult in good health. Here the CDR3 DNA reads TGTGCCAGCAGCCAAGGCCCGGGCCCCCTCAGTACGCAGTATTTT. As protein: CASSQGPGPLSTQYF.